This T cell receptor beta chain stems from a study of shared clonotypes between healthy human individuals. Study-level findings and limits: A limitation of the genetic and exposure-history diversity represented arose from few donors.

Authors' processing steps: Filtering was not the same, since immunoSEQ gave junction-only sequences without quality scores. Clones were sequenced by immunoSEQ multiplex PCR, and TCRdb holds only the in-frame ones, with some missing. Clone size and V and J calls were adopted from that table, with D and trimming inferred from the DNA. The table lists hundreds of thousands of clones, 76% of them singletons, with approximately 12% in the top ten. With respect to this clone: Its antigen is not identified.

The TCR sequence derives from a middle-aged woman in good health. Some clones in this sample may be carry-over from other donors' samples. Sequenced material: PBMCs.

CDR3 residues: CASSLMATENTEAFF. Written as DNA, the CDR3 is TGTGCCAGCAGCTTAATGGCTACTGAGAACACTGAAGCTTTCTTT. J is TRBJ1-1 and V is TRBV7-9; no definite D call. The V gene lost 2 bases and the J gene lost 1 base, with 11 bases spanning the gap. The germline V gene encodes CDR1 SEHNR and CDR2 FQNEAQ (reference sequence). The CDR3 has 15 residues.